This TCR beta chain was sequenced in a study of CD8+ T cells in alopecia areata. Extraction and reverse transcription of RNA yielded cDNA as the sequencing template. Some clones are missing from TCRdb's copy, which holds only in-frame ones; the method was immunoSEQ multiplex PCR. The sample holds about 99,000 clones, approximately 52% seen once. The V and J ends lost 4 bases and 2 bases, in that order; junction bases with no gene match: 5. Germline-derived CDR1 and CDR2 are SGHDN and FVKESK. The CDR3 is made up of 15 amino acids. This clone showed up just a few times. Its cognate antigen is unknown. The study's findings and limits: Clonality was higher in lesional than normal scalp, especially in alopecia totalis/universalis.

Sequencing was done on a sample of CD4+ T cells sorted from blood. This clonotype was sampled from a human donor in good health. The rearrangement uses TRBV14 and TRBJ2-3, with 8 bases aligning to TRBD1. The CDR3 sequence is CASSRQGLTTDTQYF. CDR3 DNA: TGTGCCAGCAGCCGACAGGGGTTAACCACAGATACGCAGTATTTT.